These 18 T cell receptor beta chains share one sample of origin, sequenced in a study of blood T cell repertoires in COVID-19. The table came from immunoSEQ multiplex PCR; TCRdb's copy has only in-frame clones and leaves some out. The data show 35,000 to 50,000 clones, over 70% seen once. The sample consisted of peripheral blood. These receptors were taken from a woman aged 40 to 50 with acute or convalescent COVID-19.

CDR3 loop: CASSPRTLAGDYEQYF. CDR3 bases: TGTGCCAGCAGCCCCCGGACACTAGCGGGGGACTACGAGCAGTACTTC. This rearrangement joins TRBV7-9 to TRBJ2-7, with 11 nucleotides matching TRBD2. The CDR3 is 16 amino acids. Germline V lookup: CDR1 SEHNR, CDR2 FQNEAQ (reference sequence). The ends lost 5 bases at V and 3 bases at J; junction bases unmatched: 9.

The V and J genes are TRBV6-2 or TRBV6-3 and TRBJ2-1; D perhaps matches TRBD2 (5 bases). CDR1 is MNHEY and CDR2 is SVGEGT in the germline V gene. Trimming cost V 5 bases and J 4 bases, with 9 bases left between them. The CDR3 length is 13 residues. The CDR3: CASSSSEYNEQFF. As DNA, the CDR3 is TGTGCCAGCAGTAGTAGCGAGTACAATGAGCAGTTCTTC.

A few counts support this clone. The V gene is TRBV28, the J gene TRBJ1-4; D gene ambiguous. In germline, CDR1 is MDHEN, CDR2 SYDVKM. V was shortened by 3 bases and J by 14 bases, with 13 bases between the two germline ends. CDR3 length: 12 residues. CDR3: CASSFYAKRLFF. Written as DNA, the CDR3 is TGTGCCAGCAGTTTCTACGCGAAGAGGCTGTTTTTT.

The chain employs TRBV12-3 or TRBV12-4 and TRBJ2-5; D unresolved. This CDR3 is built from 13 residues. Trimming took off 3 bases at V and 5 bases at J, with 10 bases between the two ends. The CDR3 DNA follows: TGTGCCAGCAGTTTGTTGGGTAGCGAGACCCAGTACTTC. Residues: CASSLLGSETQYF.

The chain uses TRBV5-4 and TRBJ2-3, with 9 bases matching TRBD1. Trimming cost V 0 bases and J 5 bases; bases outside gene matches: 4. The CDR3 runs 15 residues. Germline-derived CDR1 and CDR2 are SGHNT and YYREEE (reference sequence). The CDR3 loop reads CASSLGGTGKDTQYF. The CDR3 DNA reads as TGTGCCAGCAGCTTGGGCGGGACAGGGAAAGATACGCAGTATTTT.

The gene calls are TRBV19 and TRBJ1-4; TRBD1 is a possible D gene (6 bases). Germline lookup yields CDR1 LNHDA and CDR2 SQIVND (reference sequence). Between the trimmed V and J ends, which lost 3 bases and 12 bases, there was a span of 23 bases. The CDR3 has 16 amino acids. CDR3 in amino acids: CASSMAAGGRVVELFF. The CDR3 DNA reads as TGTGCCAGTAGTATGGCCGCGGGGGGGCGCGTCGTAGAACTGTTTTTT. The whole variable domain, remainder taken from reference TRBV19 and TRBJ1-4, is DGGITQSPKYLFRKEGQNVTLSCEQNLNHDAMYWYRQDPGQGLRLIYYSQIVNDFQKGDIAEGYSVSREKKESFPLTVTSAQKNPTAFYLCASSMAAGGRVVELFFGSGTQLSVL.

The V gene is TRBV5-1, the J gene TRBJ2-1; TRBD2 agrees at 12 bases. Trimming at V came to 4 bases and at J to 2 bases, leaving 7 bases not matched to a gene. CDR3 length equals 17 residues. Germline values: CDR1 SGHRS, CDR2 YFSETQ. This chain's CDR3 is CASSGTSGRPTYNEQFF. The DNA of the CDR3 is TGCGCCAGCAGCGGAACTAGCGGGAGGCCTACCTACAATGAGCAGTTCTTC.

This chain uses TRBV12-3 or TRBV12-4 with TRBJ1-1; D is possibly TRBD1 (6 bases). This CDR3 region has 13 residues. V lost 7 bases and J lost 7, with 16 bases in between. The CDR3 sequence is CASTLSRDIEAFF. The CDR3 DNA follows: TGTGCCAGCACCCTAAGTAGGGACATTGAAGCTTTCTTT.

V is TRBV30 and J is TRBJ1-5; 9 bases map to TRBD1. Germline V gene data show CDR1 as GTSNPN and CDR2 as SVGIG (reference sequence). The ends lost 2 bases at V and 4 bases at J; junction bases unmatched: 6. CDR3 length: 15 amino acids. The CDR3 DNA reads TGTGCCTGGAGTCGAGGACAGGGGAGGAATCAGCCCCAGCATTTT. Protein sequence: CAWSRGQGRNQPQHF.

V usage is TRBV4-1 and J usage is TRBJ1-4; maybe TRBD1 (6 bases). The germline V gene encodes CDR1 MGHRA and CDR2 YSYEKL. The CDR3 is made up of 16 amino acids. Trimming shortened V by 2 bases and J by 2 bases, and 12 bases separated the two germline ends. The DNA of the CDR3 is TGCGCCAGCAGCCAATCCCCGCAGGGGACTAATGAAAAACTGTTTTTT. Its protein is CASSQSPQGTNEKLFF.

The chain links TRBV29-1 to TRBJ1-2; 10 bases align to TRBD1. This CDR3 is 14 amino acids long. The V gene end was trimmed by 3 bases and the J gene end by 10 bases; junction bases not matched to a gene: 11. The V gene's germline CDR1 is SQVTM and CDR2 ANQGSEA. The CDR3 nucleotides read TGCAGCGTTGATGCTAGGGGACAGGGGAGTTCCTACACCTTC. Its translation is CSVDARGQGSSYTF.

The CDR3 region is CASRSPSGASLAELFF. The CDR3 nucleotides are TGTGCCAGCAGATCCCCCTCCGGGGCCTCCCTAGCGGAACTGTTTTTT. The chain carries TRBV9 and TRBJ1-4; D possibly corresponds to TRBD1 (5 bases). Germline CDR1 and CDR2: SGDLS and YYNGEE. The V and J ends lost 5 bases and 12 bases respectively, with 26 bases between them. The CDR3 has 16 residues.

The gene calls are TRBV27 and TRBJ1-2, with D hard to call. V was cut by 2 bases and J by 1 base, with 11 bases left in between. The CDR3 covers 15 residues. Germline V CDR1 and CDR2: MNHEY, SMNVEV (reference sequence). The CDR3 spells CASSLISRGNYGYTF. The CDR3 nucleotides read TGTGCCAGCAGTTTAATATCGCGGGGTAACTATGGCTACACCTTC.

The rearrangement uses TRBV3-1 (or the pseudogene TRBV3-2) and TRBJ1-5, with a weak D call TRBD1 (5 bases). Trimming left V 3 bases short and J 7 bases short, with 13 bases between. The CDR3 totals 14 residues. The germline gives CDR1 LGHDT, CDR2 YNNKEL (reference sequence). CDR3: CASSQAQGSQPQHF. For the CDR3, the DNA is TGTGCCAGCAGCCAGGCCCAGGGTTCCCAGCCCCAGCATTTT.

This clone appeared a few times. The rearrangement links TRBV27 to TRBJ2-7, with D unclear. Germline loops: CDR1 MNHEY, CDR2 SMNVEV (reference sequence). Trimming removed 4 bases at V and 0 bases at J, with 4 bases between. This CDR3 is 12 amino acids long. The DNA of the CDR3 is TGTGCCAGCAGTTCCAGCTCCTACGAGCAGTACTTC. Amino acids: CASSSSSYEQYF.

The chain recombines TRBV5-4 with TRBJ1-4; 10 nucleotides align to TRBD1. The junction had 1 base not matched to a gene; V was cut back by 0 bases and J by 5 bases. The CDR3 contains 15 residues. Germline assignment: CDR1 SGHNT and CDR2 YYREEE (reference sequence). The CDR3, as DNA: TGTGCCAGCAGCTTGGGGGACAGGGGAAATGAAAAACTGTTTTTT. Its translation is CASSLGDRGNEKLFF.

This chain joins TRBV5-5 and TRBJ1-5, with a tentative D call TRBD1 (6 bases). V lost 1 base to trimming and J lost 0 bases, with 20 bases between them. Germline CDR1 and CDR2: SGHKS and YYEKEE (reference sequence). The CDR3 is made up of 19 amino acids. CDR3 nucleotides: TGTGCCAGCAGCTTGAGGAGGACAGTCAAAGAAGGTAGCAATCAGCCCCAGCATTTT. Protein product: CASSLRRTVKEGSNQPQHF. Drawing the rest from reference TRBV5-5 and TRBJ1-5, the complete variable domain is DAGVTQSPTHLIKTRGQQVTLRCSPISGHKSVSWYQQVLGQGPQFIFQYYEKEERGRGNFPDRFSARQFPNYSSELNVNALLLGDSALYLCASSLRRTVKEGSNQPQHFGDGTRLSIL.

The J gene is TRBJ1-5, the V gene TRBV28; D may be TRBD1 (6 bases). From germline, CDR1 is MDHEN and CDR2 SYDVKM. Trimming took off 1 base at V and 6 bases at J, with 16 bases between the two ends. The CDR3 totals 16 residues. CDR3 region: CASSLSGTGFRQPQHF. CDR3 sequence (DNA): TGTGCCAGCAGTTTATCGGGCACAGGGTTCCGTCAGCCCCAGCATTTT.